The subject of this entry is one T cell receptor (beta chain). Its antigen is not yet known. No base quality information exists; no much larger clone differs at one position. The germline V gene supplies CDR1 SGHTA and CDR2 FQGNSA. The V and J ends are trimmed by 0 bases and 5 bases, leaving 8 bases between them. The CDR3 numbers 15 residues from cysteine through phenylalanine. Of all the DNA, just the CDR3 is kept, 45 bases in frame from base 1. Enrolling through a virtual design, the prospective study's participants ranged in age from roughly 18 to 95 years and lived across roughly 24 United States geographic areas. In the prospective study, cohorts were assigned on the basis of participant-reported clinical history obtained from a screening survey and a study questionnaire. For ImmuneRACE Cohort 3, a participant was defined as recovered based on two consecutive negative NP/OP PCR tests, clearance by a healthcare professional, or resolution of symptoms. In the prospective study, mobile phlebotomists collected whole blood, serum and a nasopharyngeal or oropharyngeal swab from each participant. Over a roughly 2-month period, participants in the prospective study had the option of providing additional blood draws and questionnaires. Blood samples from the prospective study were shipped frozen or at room temperature prior to DNA extraction.

The record originates from a study of blood T cell repertoires in COVID-19 (TCRdb year 2020). Broadly, across the study: Collaborator samples came from the United States, Italy and Spain and covered acute and convalescent phases of COVID-19. The material from the prospective study consisted of cDNA or gDNA derived from T cells, B-cell-depleted T cells, or PBMCs. Deeply sampled blood TCRbeta repertoires from subjects exposed to, actively infected with, or recovered from COVID-19 were included in the dataset. A freely available public database, intended as a resource for researchers studying the immune response to SARS-CoV-2, is where the repertoires were released. The samples were drawn from the first 160 participants of the ongoing ImmuneRACE study and from under 1,500 subjects provided by 6 global collaborators. Sample metadata almost always included a de-identified subject ID, COVID-19 status, age in years and sex. Where available, HLA class I and class II types were taken from metadata supplied by the sample provider and were not determined by assay-based typing.

The paper's findings and limits, for the study overall: Clinical and demographic metadata were provided uncurated, with the amount varying by source and participant.

TCRbeta CDR3 regions were amplified from genomic DNA using the immunoSEQ Assay, a bias-controlled multiplex PCR. As for how the authors treated the data: Within the assay, amplification of reference gene primers was used to estimate how many nucleated cells each sample contained. Sequence reads were collapsed and filtered to measure the absolute abundance of every unique TCRbeta CDR3 rearrangement. For each sample, productive Simpson clonality was calculated by taking the square root of Simpson's diversity index across productive rearrangements. TCRdb took over this immuneACCESS table, retaining in-frame rearrangements with V and J assigned. Such tables are incomplete; in checked studies, under half of the missing clones stem from an unresolved V gene, and the remainder is unexplained. V, J and clone size are taken as reported in that table, and D and trimming were inferred from the DNA itself. Within this sample are 220,000 or so clones, with about 83% of them counted one time only. The ten largest make up 2% to 2.5% of the sample.

The TCR sequence derives from a woman aged 45-60 years who had recovered from COVID-19. The source material was PBMCs or T cells enriched from blood (not recorded which). Rearrangement joined TRBV7-2 to TRBJ1-6; there is no confident call for the D gene. The DNA sequence follows: TGTGCCAGCAGCTTAGCGCGGGGTAATAATTCACCCCTCCACTTT. Its translation reads: CASSLARGNNSPLHF. The full variable domain, with segments outside the CDR3 supplied by the reference TRBV7-2 and TRBJ1-6 proteins, appears as GAGVSQSPSNKVTEKGKDVELRCDPISGHTALYWYRQSLGQGLEFLIYFQGNSAPDKSGLPSDRFSAERTGGSVSTLTIQRTQQEDSAVYLCASSLARGNNSPLHFGNGTRLTVT.